The T cell receptor beta chain described here comes from a study of T cell repertoires in aging, cancer and after chemotherapy. As for the study in general: Around 10 million TCR reads were in the whole dataset.

V shed 0 bases and J shed 12 bases, with 18 bases lying between them. The CDR3 runs 15 residues. CDR1 SGDLS and CDR2 YYNGEE come from the germline V gene. Comments on this clonotype: The antigen is unknown.

Peripheral blood genomic DNA, not sorted cells or RNA, was the template. Rearranged V-D-J TRB sequences were amplified with a mixed TRB-A/B primer pool. One entry per CDR3 protein results from TCRdb running MiXCR on the multiplex PCR reads. The sample yields about 1,900 distinct CDR3 sequences, about 17% seen once. The study, taken as a whole, reports: In healthy donors, age-related TCR diversity loss mainly reflected lost richness. Rebound thymic output was suggested by rising median generation probability during chemotherapy in each cancer cohort.

The receptor's source is a human donor with a solid tumor. The material sequenced was blood. The chain joins TRBV9 to TRBJ1-4, with D hard to call. CDR3 DNA sequence: TGTGCCAGCAGCGTAGAAGTTTTCGGGGAGTCGGAACTGTTTTTT. It specifies CASSVEVFGESELFF.